A single sample is the source of the 32 T cell receptor beta chains below, sequenced in a study of blood T cells in healthy people across ages (dated by TCRdb to between 2014 and 2017). The library came from 5' RACE. The data were produced on an Illumina HiSeq 2500. The second PCR ran for about 7 to 11 cycles and used a J-beta primer mix along with a sample-barcoded 5' primer. In TCRdb, the public reads were trimmed at Q25 with fastp and aligned with MiXCR, with productive beta chains retained. Every entry covers one CDR3 protein and lists the most common genes and DNA from its rows. The sample data list about 1 million distinct CDR3 sequences, and over 35% of these were observed just once. The ten largest account for approximately 17% of the sample. Sequences were obtained from blood. These TCRs come from a woman between 55 and 75 years old in good health.

V and J are TRBV19 and TRBJ2-6, with 7 bases fitting TRBD2. Germline lookup yields CDR1 LNHDA and CDR2 SQIVND (reference sequence). This CDR3 is built from 16 residues. Trimming took 7 bases from V and 1 from J; bases not matched to a gene: 7. The CDR3 sequence: CASTQAGVSGANVLTF. As DNA, the CDR3 is TGTGCCAGTACCCAGGCGGGGGTGTCTGGGGCCAACGTCCTGACTTTC. Complete variable domain (other parts from reference TRBV19 and TRBJ2-6): DGGITQSPKYLFRKEGQNVTLSCEQNLNHDAMYWYRQDPGQGLRLIYYSQIVNDFQKGDIAEGYSVSREKKESFPLTVTSAQKNPTAFYLCASTQAGVSGANVLTFGAGSRLTVL.

This chain links TRBV4-2 with TRBJ1-5; D call uncertain. The CDR3 contains 15 residues. The V and J ends lost 0 bases and 0 bases respectively, with 6 bases between them. Germline V gene data show CDR1 as LGHNA and CDR2 as YNFKEQ. The CDR3 spells CASSQDKSSNQPQHF. In nucleotides, the CDR3 is TGTGCCAGCAGCCAAGATAAGAGTAGCAATCAGCCCCAGCATTTT.

The gene calls are TRBV4-1 and TRBJ2-3, with 10 bases fitting TRBD2. Germline V gene sequence: CDR1 MGHRA, CDR2 YSYEKL. This CDR3 is built from 17 residues. V dropped 0 bases and J dropped 1; count of bases not matched to a gene: 4. The CDR3 spells CASSQDQAGGRTDTQYF. In nucleotides, the CDR3 is TGCGCCAGCAGCCAAGATCAAGCGGGAGGGCGCACAGATACGCAGTATTTT.

The chain employs TRBV20-1 and TRBJ2-5, with 13 bases aligning to TRBD2. The CDR3 contains 16 residues. Per the germline V gene, CDR1 is DFQATT and CDR2 is SNEGSKA (reference sequence). V shed 2 bases and J 5 bases; nucleotides not matched to a gene: 8. CDR3 bases: TGCAGTGCTAGACCTTGGACTAGCGGGAGTTTGGAGACCCAGTACTTC. Residues: CSARPWTSGSLETQYF.

In its sample, this clonotype was seen a few times. The chain has TRBV5-1 and TRBJ2-1; D is unclear. Looked up from germline, CDR1 is SGHRS and CDR2 is YFSETQ. V lost 0 bases and J lost 6, with 10 bases in between. CDR3 size: 14 residues. The DNA for the CDR3 is TGCGCCAGCAGCTTGGTGGACGGTGCCAATGAGCAGTTCTTC. Translation gives CASSLVDGANEQFF.

The V call is TRBV7-2, the J call TRBJ2-7; the D gene is possibly TRBD2 (5 bases). V was cut by 3 bases and J by 2 bases, with 17 bases left in between. Germline values: CDR1 SGHTA, CDR2 FQGNSA. The CDR3 consists of 16 residues. The CDR3 reads CASSFKGGGAPYEQYF. The DNA for the CDR3 is TGTGCCAGCAGCTTCAAAGGCGGAGGAGCCCCCTACGAGCAGTACTTC.

Note on this clonotype: It may be a read error: a sequence one base away is much more abundant. The chain recombines TRBV25-1 with TRBJ2-1; D not resolved. Trimming took 3 bases from V and 10 from J, leaving 10 bases between them. Germline V gives CDR1 MGHDK, CDR2 SYGVNS. This CDR3 region has 12 residues. CDR3 coding DNA: TGTGCCAGCAGTGATCCCCTTTACGAGCAGTTCTTC. Translation: CASSDPLYEQFF. The variable domain in full, with the rest retrieved from reference TRBV25-1 and TRBJ2-1, is EADIYQTPRYLVIGTGKKITLECSQTMGHDKMYWYQQDPGMELHLIHYSYGVNSTEKGDLSSESTVSRIRTEHFPLTLESARPSHTSQYLCASSDPLYEQFFGPGTRLTVL.

The J gene is TRBJ2-7, the V gene TRBV6-5; D uncertain. Germline CDR1 MNHEY, CDR2 SVGAGI. The germline V and J ends were trimmed by 6 bases and 3 bases, with 9 bases remaining between them. The CDR3 is made up of 12 amino acids. The CDR3 DNA sequence: TGTGCCAGCAGGTCCGAGAGCTACGAGCAGTACTTC. Encoded protein: CASRSESYEQYF.

This clonotype was counted a few times. The chain combines TRBV3-1 with TRBJ2-4; tentatively, D is TRBD1 (6 bases). Looked up from germline, CDR1 is LGHDT and CDR2 is YNNKEL (reference sequence). The CDR3 runs to 12 residues. Trimming took 1 base from V and 9 from J, leaving 7 bases between them. The DNA for the CDR3 is TGTGCCAGCAGCCAAGGAGGGGGCATTCAGTACTTC. Encoded protein: CASSQGGGIQYF.

This clonotype was found a few times. The chain recombines TRBV12-3 or TRBV12-4 with TRBJ2-7; D is possibly TRBD2 (6 bases). The V gene lost 6 bases and the J gene lost 5 bases, with 20 bases spanning the gap. There are 15 residues in the CDR3. The CDR3 sequence: CASRDRSGGFHEQYF. The CDR3 DNA reads as TGTGCCAGCAGAGACCGCTCCGGAGGGTTTCACGAGCAGTACTTC.

In this sample, this clonotype turned up a few times. The chain couples TRBV9 to TRBJ2-1; 9 bases are a match to TRBD1. J gave up 4 bases and V 0 bases, and 5 bases lay outside the gene matches. CDR3 length equals 16 residues. Germline V gene data show CDR1 as SGDLS and CDR2 as YYNGEE. This CDR3 reads CASSVEGTGYYNEQFF. CDR3 in DNA: TGTGCCAGCAGCGTAGAAGGGACAGGGTATTACAATGAGCAGTTCTTC.

The DNA of the CDR3 is TGTGCCAGCAGTTTCAGTCTAGAATGGCGGTCCTACGAGCAGTACTTC. It encodes CASSFSLEWRSYEQYF. V gene TRBV28 combines with J gene TRBJ2-7; D remains unclear. In germline, CDR1 is MDHEN, CDR2 SYDVKM. The CDR3 spans 16 residues. V lost 3 bases to trimming and J lost 1 base, with 16 bases between them.

The chain has TRBV20-1 and TRBJ2-7; TRBD1 agrees at 8 bases. The CDR3 sequence is 15 residues long. J gave up 7 bases and V 1 base, and 12 bases lay outside the gene matches. Germline CDR1 is DFQATT and CDR2 is SNEGSKA (reference sequence). The CDR3, as DNA: TGCAGTGCTAGAGGCAGGGGGCGAATCTACAATGAGCAGTACTTC. Protein sequence: CSARGRGRIYNEQYF.

The chain uses TRBV7-9 and TRBJ1-2; no definite D call. Looked up from germline, CDR1 is SEHNR and CDR2 is FQNEAQ (reference sequence). Trimming pared 4 bases from V and 8 bases from J, leaving 11 bases between. CDR3 length: 12 amino acids. The CDR3 here is CASSSAWEGYTF. In DNA form, the CDR3 reads TGTGCCAGCAGCTCTGCATGGGAGGGCTACACCTTC.

CDR3: CASSGNHQETQYF. The CDR3 DNA is TGTGCCAGCAGCGGGAACCACCAAGAGACCCAGTACTTC. V is TRBV7-2 and J is TRBJ2-5; D remains ambiguous. The germline CDR1 and CDR2 sequences are SGHTA and FQGNSA. The CDR3 loop spans 13 amino acids. With 5 bases removed from V and 0 bases from J, the gap between germline ends came to 7 bases.

The chain joins TRBV2 to TRBJ2-7; D unresolved. The end of the DNA is better explained by TRBJ2-5, so the J call may be wrong. Per germline, CDR1 SNHLY and CDR2 FYNNEI. This CDR3 region has 13 residues. This CDR3 is CASSVQFGETQYF. In nucleotides, the CDR3 is TGTGCCAGCAGTGTACAATTTGGAGAGACCCAGTACTTC.

CDR3 DNA: TGCAGTGCTAGAGATCTCTCTATAGAGAATACCAGCCCGGATAAACAATTCTACAATGAGCAGTTCTTC. Encoded protein: CSARDLSIENTSPDKQFYNEQFF. This chain links TRBV20-1 with TRBJ2-1, with D unclear. The V end was cut by 0 bases, the J end by 3 bases, with 36 bases between. Per germline, CDR1 DFQATT and CDR2 SNEGSKA (reference sequence). This CDR3 comprises 23 residues.

This clonotype was observed a handful of times. The chain links TRBV7-8 to TRBJ2-3; D gene ambiguous. V lost 1 base and J lost 6, with 8 bases in between. CDR3 size: 13 residues. Germline CDR1 SGHVS, CDR2 FQNEAQ. The DNA of the CDR3 is TGTGCCAGCAGCTTAGAACAGTTCGATACGCAGTATTTT. It yields the protein CASSLEQFDTQYF.

This chain joins TRBV21-1 and TRBJ2-1; the D call TRBD1 from the table was never checked on the DNA. TRBV21-1 is tagged as a pseudogene. The CDR3 covers 17 residues. The CDR3 DNA reads as TGTGCCAGCAGCAAAAAGCCCGACGGACAGGGTCCCAATGAGCAGTTCTTC. Translated, it gives CASSKKPDGQGPNEQFF.

The J gene is TRBJ2-7, the V gene TRBV5-1, with TRBD2 matching 10 bases. Per the germline V gene, CDR1 is SGHRS and CDR2 is YFSETQ. The CDR3 sequence is 14 residues long. The junction had 5 bases not matched to a gene; V was cut back by 4 bases and J by 4 bases. Here the CDR3 reads CASSLAGVDYEQYF. The CDR3 nucleotides are TGCGCCAGCAGCCTAGCGGGAGTGGATTACGAGCAGTACTTC.

The chain recombines TRBV19 with TRBJ2-5; 7 bases are shared with TRBD2. Germline V lookup: CDR1 LNHDA, CDR2 SQIVND (reference sequence). CDR3 length: 17 amino acids. V gave up 2 bases and J gave up 3 bases; unmatched junction bases: 12. Here the CDR3 DNA reads TGTGCCAGTAGTATACCCCTTCCTAGCGGCGTCAAAGAGACCCAGTACTTC. Amino acids: CASSIPLPSGVKETQYF.

In its sample, this clonotype was seen many times. The J gene is TRBJ2-7, the V gene TRBV27; 7 bases map to TRBD1. The CDR3 has 13 residues. Germline V lookup: CDR1 MNHEY, CDR2 SMNVEV (reference sequence). The ends lost 7 bases at V and 2 bases at J; junction bases unmatched: 5. CDR3 residues: CASKRQGTYEQYF. The CDR3 DNA follows: TGTGCCAGCAAAAGACAGGGAACCTACGAGCAGTACTTC.

A remark on this clonotype: This sequence may be a read error, since a much larger clone differs from it by one base. The chain uses TRBV2 and TRBJ2-5, with a weak D call TRBD1 (5 bases). The CDR3 extends over 15 amino acids. V was cut by 3 bases and J by 4 bases, with 15 bases left in between. Germline V gene sequence: CDR1 SNHLY, CDR2 FYNNEI. Here the CDR3 DNA reads TGTGCCAGCAGTGATAGAAGGGGTCCGGGAGAGACCCAGTACTTC. This encodes CASSDRRGPGETQYF.

A few counts support this clonotype. The rearrangement uses TRBV5-1 and TRBJ2-3, with a possible D match to TRBD2 (5 bases). V lost 0 bases and J lost 3, with 8 bases in between. The CDR3 has 14 residues. Per germline, CDR1 SGHRS and CDR2 YFSETQ. The CDR3 sequence is CASSLGERTDTQYF. For the CDR3, the DNA is TGCGCCAGCAGCTTGGGGGAGAGGACAGATACGCAGTATTTT.

This clonotype came up a few times. The chain is built from TRBV20-1 and TRBJ2-3; TRBD2 aligns across 8 bases. J gave up 0 bases and V 6 bases, and 8 bases lay outside the gene matches. Germline CDR1 DFQATT, CDR2 SNEGSKA (reference sequence). This CDR3 contains 15 residues. The CDR3 loop reads CSAPLSGTSTDTQYF. CDR3 in DNA: TGCAGTGCCCCCCTTAGCGGGACGAGCACAGATACGCAGTATTTT.

This clonotype has ten or more counts. A clone one base away is much larger, so this may be a read error. CDR3 bases: TGTGCCAGTTCTGGGAGTCGGTACACAGATACGCAGTATTTT. Its protein is CASSGSRYTDTQYF. The chain combines TRBV28 with TRBJ2-3; possibly TRBD2 for D (5 bases). The length of the CDR3 is 14 residues. Trimming pared 9 bases from V and 2 bases from J, leaving 15 bases between. CDR1 is MDHEN and CDR2 is SYDVKM in the germline V gene.

The CDR3 region has the DNA TGTGCCAGCAGCCAAGATAAAAGGGCAACAGATACGCAGTATTTT. Translating gives CASSQDKRATDTQYF. The J gene is TRBJ2-3, the V gene TRBV14; D gene unclear. Trimming cost V 0 bases and J 3 bases, with 10 bases left between them. CDR1 and CDR2 (germline): SGHDN, FVKESK. The CDR3 totals 15 residues.

There are a few counts of this clonotype. The V and J genes are TRBV7-3 and TRBJ2-3; TRBD2 might be the D (5 bases). Per the germline V gene, CDR1 is SGHTA and CDR2 is FQGTGA. Trimming shortened V by 4 bases and J by 2 bases, and 10 bases separated the two germline ends. CDR3 size: 14 residues. CDR3 sequence: CASSYEGLTDTQYF. For the CDR3, the DNA is TGTGCCAGCAGCTACGAGGGCCTCACAGATACGCAGTATTTT.

The chain recombines TRBV10-3 with TRBJ1-2; no clear D. Germline values: CDR1 ENHRY, CDR2 SYGVKD. Between the trimmed V and J ends, which lost 10 bases and 6 bases, there was a span of 12 bases. The length of the CDR3 is 11 residues. In nucleotides, the CDR3 is TGTGCCACCGCTCGGGGTGATGGCTACACCTTC. Its translation is CATARGDGYTF.

This clonotype was seen at least ten times. A read error may produce the germline difference seen at one junction end. This CDR3 is CASSLSGGNYEQYF. CDR3 bases: TGTGCCAGCAGCCTCTCGGGGGGTAACTACGAGCAGTACTTC. V gene TRBV5-1 combines with J gene TRBJ2-7; 7 positions agree with TRBD2. Germline V gives CDR1 SGHRS, CDR2 YFSETQ. The CDR3 is 14 amino acids.

The chain employs TRBV6-2 or TRBV6-3 and TRBJ1-5; the match to TRBD1 covers 9 bases. Germline-derived CDR1 and CDR2 are MNHEY and SVGEGT. The CDR3 contains 15 residues. Trimming took 6 bases from V and 4 from J; bases not matched to a gene: 7. The DNA for the CDR3 is TGTGCCAGCAGATCCCGGGACAGGGTTAATCAGCCCCAGCATTTT. This sequence encodes CASRSRDRVNQPQHF.

The rearrangement uses TRBV13 and TRBJ2-5; D possibly matches TRBD1 or TRBD2 (6 bases each). The end of the DNA fits TRBJ2-7 better, so the J call may be wrong. Germline V CDR1 and CDR2: PRHDT, FYEKMQ (reference sequence). CDR3 length equals 15 residues. The CDR3 DNA follows: TGTGCCAGCAGTCCCAGAGGGGCCGGGGGCGACGAGCAGTACTTC. This translates into CASSPRGAGGDEQYF.